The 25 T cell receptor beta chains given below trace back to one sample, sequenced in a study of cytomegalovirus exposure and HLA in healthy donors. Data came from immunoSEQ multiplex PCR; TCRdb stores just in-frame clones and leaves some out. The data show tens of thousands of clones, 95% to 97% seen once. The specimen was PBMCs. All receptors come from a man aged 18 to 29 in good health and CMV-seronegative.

In DNA form, the CDR3 reads TGCGCCAGCAGCCACGAGGGAGGCTCGGAAAAACTGTTTTTT. Translating gives CASSHEGGSEKLFF. The rearrangement links TRBV4-1 to TRBJ1-4; D gene unclear. V shed 3 bases and J shed 8 bases, with 13 bases lying between them. Germline V lookup: CDR1 MGHRA, CDR2 YSYEKL. The CDR3 is made up of 14 amino acids.

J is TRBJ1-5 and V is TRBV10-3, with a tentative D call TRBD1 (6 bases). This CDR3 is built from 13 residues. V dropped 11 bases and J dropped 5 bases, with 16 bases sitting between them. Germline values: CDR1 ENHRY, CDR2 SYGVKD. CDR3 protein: CAVRDNGDQPQHF. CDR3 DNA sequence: TGTGCCGTCCGGGACAACGGAGATCAGCCCCAGCATTTT.

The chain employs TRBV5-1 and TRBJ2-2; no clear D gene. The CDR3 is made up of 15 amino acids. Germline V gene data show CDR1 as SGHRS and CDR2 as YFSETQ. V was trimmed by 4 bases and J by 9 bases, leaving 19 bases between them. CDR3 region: CASSPEPQNSRELFF. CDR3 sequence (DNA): TGCGCCAGCAGCCCCGAACCTCAGAATTCCCGGGAGCTGTTTTTT.

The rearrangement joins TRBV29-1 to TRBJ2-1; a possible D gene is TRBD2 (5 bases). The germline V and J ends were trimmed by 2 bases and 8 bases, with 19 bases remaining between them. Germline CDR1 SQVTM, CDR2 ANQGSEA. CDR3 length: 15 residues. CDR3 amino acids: CSVELRGSVVDEQFF. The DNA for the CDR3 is TGCAGCGTTGAACTGAGAGGGAGTGTGGTCGATGAGCAGTTCTTC.

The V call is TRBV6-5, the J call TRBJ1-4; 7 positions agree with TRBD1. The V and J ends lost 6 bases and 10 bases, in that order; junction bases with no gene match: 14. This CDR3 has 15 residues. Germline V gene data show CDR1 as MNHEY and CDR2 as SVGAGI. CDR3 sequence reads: CASSKRSGGRRKLFF. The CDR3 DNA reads TGTGCCAGCAGCAAAAGATCAGGGGGTAGAAGAAAACTGTTTTTT.

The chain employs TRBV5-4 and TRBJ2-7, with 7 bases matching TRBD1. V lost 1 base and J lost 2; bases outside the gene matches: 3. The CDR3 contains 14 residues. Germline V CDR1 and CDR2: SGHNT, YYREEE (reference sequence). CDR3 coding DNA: TGTGCCAGCAGCTTGACAGGGGCCCCCTACGAGCAGTACTTC. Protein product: CASSLTGAPYEQYF.

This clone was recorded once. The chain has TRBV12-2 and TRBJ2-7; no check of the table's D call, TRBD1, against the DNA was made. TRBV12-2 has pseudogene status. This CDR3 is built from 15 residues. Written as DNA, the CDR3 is TGTGCAAGTCGCGGGAGACAGGCTAATACCTACGAGCAGTACTTC. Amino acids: CASRGRQANTYEQYF.

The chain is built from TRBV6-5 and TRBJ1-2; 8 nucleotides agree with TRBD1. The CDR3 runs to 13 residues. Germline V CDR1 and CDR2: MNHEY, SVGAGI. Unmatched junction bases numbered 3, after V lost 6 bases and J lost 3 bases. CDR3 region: CASSGQGDYGYTF. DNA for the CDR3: TGTGCCAGCAGCGGACAGGGTGACTATGGCTACACCTTC.

The DNA for the CDR3 is TGTGCCAGCAGACCCATTACAGGGATATTCGGCTACACCTTC. Translated, it gives CASRPITGIFGYTF. The chain recombines TRBV6-5 with TRBJ1-2, with D possibly matching TRBD1 (6 bases). The CDR3 runs 14 residues. Between the trimmed V and J ends, which lost 6 bases and 8 bases, there was a span of 19 bases. Germline-derived CDR1 and CDR2 are MNHEY and SVGAGI.

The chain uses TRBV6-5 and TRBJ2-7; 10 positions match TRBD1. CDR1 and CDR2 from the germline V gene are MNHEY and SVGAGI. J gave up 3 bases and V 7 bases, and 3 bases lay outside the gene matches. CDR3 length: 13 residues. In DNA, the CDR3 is TGTGCCAGCAAAAGGACAGGGGGCTACGAGCAGTACTTC. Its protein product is CASKRTGGYEQYF.

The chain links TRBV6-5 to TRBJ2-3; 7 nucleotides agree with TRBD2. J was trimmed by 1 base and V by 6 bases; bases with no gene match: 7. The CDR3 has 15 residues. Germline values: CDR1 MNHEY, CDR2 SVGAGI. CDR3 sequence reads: CASRLGLSGTDTQYF. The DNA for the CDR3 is TGTGCCAGCAGACTGGGACTATCAGGCACAGATACGCAGTATTTT.

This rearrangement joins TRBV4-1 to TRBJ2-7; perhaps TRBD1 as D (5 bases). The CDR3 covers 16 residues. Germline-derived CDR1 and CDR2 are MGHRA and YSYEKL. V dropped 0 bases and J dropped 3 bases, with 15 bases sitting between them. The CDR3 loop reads CASSQDAIGAFYEQYF. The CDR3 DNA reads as TGCGCCAGCAGCCAAGACGCGATAGGGGCCTTCTACGAGCAGTACTTC.

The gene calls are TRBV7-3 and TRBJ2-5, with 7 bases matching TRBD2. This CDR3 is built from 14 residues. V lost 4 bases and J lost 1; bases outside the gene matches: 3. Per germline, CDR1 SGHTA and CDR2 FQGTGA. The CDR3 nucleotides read TGTGCCAGCAGCTCTGGGGGGGTCCAAGAGACCCAGTACTTC. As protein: CASSSGGVQETQYF.

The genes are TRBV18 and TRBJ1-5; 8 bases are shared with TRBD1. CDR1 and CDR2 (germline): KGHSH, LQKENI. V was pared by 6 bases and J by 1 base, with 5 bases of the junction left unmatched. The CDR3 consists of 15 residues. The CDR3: CASSFGQGSNQPQHF. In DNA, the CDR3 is TGTGCCAGCTCCTTCGGACAGGGAAGCAATCAGCCCCAGCATTTT.

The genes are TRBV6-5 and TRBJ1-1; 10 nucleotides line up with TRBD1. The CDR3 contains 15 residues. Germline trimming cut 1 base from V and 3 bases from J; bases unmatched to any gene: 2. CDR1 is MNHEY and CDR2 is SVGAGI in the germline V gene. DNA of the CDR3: TGTGCCAGCAGTTACTGGACAGGGGGGGACACTGAAGCTTTCTTT. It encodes CASSYWTGGDTEAFF.

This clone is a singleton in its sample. DNA of the CDR3: TGCGCCAGCAGCCAAGATTCTCCGGGGGGGACCGGGGAGCTGTTTTTT. Translation gives CASSQDSPGGTGELFF. The V and J genes are TRBV4-1 and TRBJ2-2, with 8 bases aligning to TRBD2. The CDR3 totals 16 residues. J gave up 5 bases and V 0 bases, and 5 bases lay outside the gene matches. Germline V lookup: CDR1 MGHRA, CDR2 YSYEKL.

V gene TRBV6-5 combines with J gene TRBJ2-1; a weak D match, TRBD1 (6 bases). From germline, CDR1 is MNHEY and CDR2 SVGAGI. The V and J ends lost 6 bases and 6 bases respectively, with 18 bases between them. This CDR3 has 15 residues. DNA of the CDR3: TGTGCCAGCAGAACCGGGACATCTCCCGTCAATGAGCAGTTCTTC. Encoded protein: CASRTGTSPVNEQFF.

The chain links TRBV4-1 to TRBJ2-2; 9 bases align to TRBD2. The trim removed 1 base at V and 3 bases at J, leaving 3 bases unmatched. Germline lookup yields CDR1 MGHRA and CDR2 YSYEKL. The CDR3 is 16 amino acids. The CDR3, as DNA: TGCGCCAGCAGCCAAGTGTCTAGCGGGGACACCGGGGAGCTGTTTTTT. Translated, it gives CASSQVSSGDTGELFF.

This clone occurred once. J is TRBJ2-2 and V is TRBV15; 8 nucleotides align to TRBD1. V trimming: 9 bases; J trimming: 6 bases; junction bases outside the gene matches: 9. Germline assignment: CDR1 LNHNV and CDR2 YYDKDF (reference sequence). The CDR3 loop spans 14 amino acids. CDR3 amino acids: CATSQDRAPGELFF. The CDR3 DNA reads TGTGCCACTTCGCAGGACAGGGCCCCCGGGGAGCTGTTTTTT.

CDR3 protein: CASSDGDTEQFF. CDR3 coding DNA: TGTGCCAGCAGTGACGGGGACACCGAGCAGTTCTTC. The chain is built from TRBV6-4 and TRBJ2-1, with a weak D call TRBD1 (6 bases). This CDR3 comprises 12 residues. Germline values: CDR1 MRHNA, CDR2 SNTAGT. Trimming took 2 bases from V and 10 from J, leaving 9 bases between them.

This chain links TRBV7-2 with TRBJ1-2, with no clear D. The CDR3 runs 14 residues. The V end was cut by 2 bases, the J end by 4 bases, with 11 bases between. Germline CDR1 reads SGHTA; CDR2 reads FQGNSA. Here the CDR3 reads CASSLSGRPYGYTF. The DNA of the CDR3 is TGTGCCAGCAGCTTATCTGGCAGGCCCTATGGCTACACCTTC.

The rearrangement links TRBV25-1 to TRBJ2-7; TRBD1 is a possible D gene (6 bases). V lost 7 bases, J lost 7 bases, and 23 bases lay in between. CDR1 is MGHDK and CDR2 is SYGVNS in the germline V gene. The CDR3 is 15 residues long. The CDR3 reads CASTPRGQGNGEQYF. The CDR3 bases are TGTGCCAGCACCCCGAGAGGGCAGGGGAATGGGGAGCAGTACTTC.

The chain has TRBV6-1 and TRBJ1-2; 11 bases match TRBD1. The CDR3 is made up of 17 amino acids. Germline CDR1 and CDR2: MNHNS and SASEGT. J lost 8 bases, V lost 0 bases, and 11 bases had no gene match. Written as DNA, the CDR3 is TGTGCCAGCAGTGAAGCGTTAAGGACAGGGGGCAGGGACGGCTACACCTTC. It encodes CASSEALRTGGRDGYTF.

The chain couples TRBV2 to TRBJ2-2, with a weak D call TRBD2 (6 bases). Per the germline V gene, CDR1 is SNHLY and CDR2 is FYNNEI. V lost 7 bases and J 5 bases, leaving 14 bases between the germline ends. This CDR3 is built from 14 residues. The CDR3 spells CASNLDGRTGELFF. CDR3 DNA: TGTGCCAGCAACTTGGACGGGAGAACCGGGGAGCTGTTTTTT.

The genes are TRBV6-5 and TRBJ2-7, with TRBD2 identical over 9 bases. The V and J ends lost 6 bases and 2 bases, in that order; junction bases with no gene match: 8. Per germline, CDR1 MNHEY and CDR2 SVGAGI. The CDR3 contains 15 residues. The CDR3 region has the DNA TGTGCCAGCAGGGGTAGCGGGAGCGGTCCCTACGAGCAGTACTTC. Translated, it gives CASRGSGSGPYEQYF.